The sequence of this TCR beta chain was determined in a study of blood T cell repertoires in COVID-19. Across the whole study: T cells, B-cell-depleted T cells, or PBMCs supplied cDNA or gDNA.

Sequencing used immunoSEQ multiplex PCR; TCRdb keeps in-frame clones, though not all of them. The data show roughly 250,000 clones, about 87% seen once. The ends were cut back, 0 bases at V and 7 bases at J, with 13 bases in the middle. Germline V CDR1 and CDR2: SGHAT, FQNNGV. This CDR3 has 15 residues. The chain has TRBV11-2 and TRBJ1-5; D is undetermined. This receptor was taken from a woman aged 25-40 years with acute COVID-19. Material: PBMCs or T cells enriched from blood (not recorded which). CDR3 sequence reads: CASSLDRGFGQPQHF. The CDR3 coding sequence is TGTGCCAGCAGCTTAGATAGAGGGTTTGGACAGCCCCAGCATTTT.